Below, 17 T cell receptor beta chains from the same sample are listed, as sequenced in a study of T cells after somatic rescue of genetic block. Sequencing used immunoSEQ multiplex PCR; TCRdb keeps in-frame clones, though not all of them. The sample has about 88,000 clones, 75% to 90% seen once; the top ten hold approximately 1.5%. The sample consisted of peripheral blood mononuclear cells (PBMCs). These receptor sequences come from a young woman.

This rearrangement joins TRBV11-1 to TRBJ2-2, with 12 nucleotides matching TRBD2. V was clipped by 5 bases and J by 4 bases; unmatched bases: 5. Looked up from germline, CDR1 is SGHAT and CDR2 is FQDESV (reference sequence). The CDR3 spans 16 residues. The CDR3 nucleotides are TGTGCCAGCAGCCTAGGACTAGCGGGGCTCACCGGGGAGCTGTTTTTT. Translated: CASSLGLAGLTGELFF.

The chain is built from TRBV5-1 and TRBJ1-1; a weak D match, TRBD1 (5 bases). CDR3 length: 15 amino acids. V was clipped by 2 bases and J by 3 bases, with 14 bases between them. The germline gives CDR1 SGHRS, CDR2 YFSETQ. The CDR3 region has the DNA TGCGCCAGCAGCTTAATAGGGGTGGGGGACACTGAAGCTTTCTTT. Translating gives CASSLIGVGDTEAFF.

This chain joins TRBV28 and TRBJ1-5, with a weak D call TRBD1 (6 bases). Trimming pared 3 bases from V and 6 bases from J, leaving 12 bases between. Germline V lookup: CDR1 MDHEN, CDR2 SYDVKM. This CDR3 region has 14 residues. Written as DNA, the CDR3 is TGTGCCAGCAGTTTTCAATTAGGGGGTCAGCCCCAGCATTTT. Translation: CASSFQLGGQPQHF.

The rearrangement links TRBV9 to TRBJ2-5, with 8 positions matching TRBD2. This CDR3 spans 14 amino acids. V lost 2 bases to trimming and J lost 5 bases; unmatched junction nucleotides: 5. From germline, CDR1 is SGDLS and CDR2 YYNGEE. The CDR3 sequence: CASSVGTRGETQYF. The CDR3 DNA is TGTGCCAGCAGCGTCGGGACTAGAGGGGAGACCCAGTACTTC.

The chain couples TRBV27 to TRBJ1-4; D possibly corresponds to TRBD1 (5 bases). Trimming took 6 bases from V and 3 from J, leaving 17 bases between them. Germline values: CDR1 MNHEY, CDR2 SMNVEV (reference sequence). The CDR3 length is 16 residues. The CDR3 reads CASRLLPGTANEKLFF. The CDR3 DNA sequence: TGTGCCAGCAGATTGTTACCCGGGACGGCTAATGAAAAACTGTTTTTT. Based on the CDR3 plus reference TRBV27 and TRBJ1-4, the full variable domain is EAQVTQNPRYLITVTGKKLTVTCSQNMNHEYMSWYRQDPGLGLRQIYYSMNVEVTDKGDVPEGYKVSRKEKRNFPLILESPSPNQTSLYFCASRLLPGTANEKLFFGSGTQLSVL.

The count of this clone is one. This chain joins TRBV28 and TRBJ2-7; possibly TRBD2 for D (7 bases). Trimming left V 7 bases short and J 5 bases short, with 18 bases between. The CDR3 is 14 amino acids. Germline V gives CDR1 MDHEN, CDR2 SYDVKM. The chain's CDR3 is CASIKSRGDNEQYF. The DNA of the CDR3 is TGTGCCAGCATTAAATCCCGGGGGGACAACGAGCAGTACTTC. Supplemented by reference TRBV28 and TRBJ2-7, the full variable domain reads DVKVTQSSRYLVKRTGEKVFLECVQDMDHENMFWYRQDPGLGLRLIYFSYDVKMKEKGDIPEGYSVSREKKERFSLILESASTNQTSMYLCASIKSRGDNEQYFGPGTRLTVT.

V and J are TRBV27 and TRBJ2-4; TRBD1 matches 7 bases. The CDR3 totals 15 residues. The trim removed 4 bases at V and 7 bases at J, leaving 10 bases unmatched. In germline, CDR1 is MNHEY, CDR2 SMNVEV (reference sequence). CDR3 in amino acids: CASSSRQGPMNIQYF. CDR3 in DNA: TGTGCCAGCAGTTCCCGACAGGGACCCATGAACATTCAGTACTTC.

The CDR3 is CASNPLAGGTGELFF. The CDR3 nucleotides are TGTGCCAGCAATCCACTAGCGGGAGGAACCGGGGAGCTGTTTTTT. The rearrangement joins TRBV27 to TRBJ2-2, with 12 bases lining up with TRBD2. This CDR3 region has 15 residues. In germline, CDR1 is MNHEY, CDR2 SMNVEV (reference sequence). Trimming removed 7 bases from V and 5 bases from J; junction bases left unmatched: 5.

V is TRBV11-2 and J is TRBJ2-7; D is uncertain. Trimming shortened V by 6 bases and J by 6 bases, and 18 bases separated the two germline ends. Germline CDR1 reads SGHAT; CDR2 reads FQNNGV. This CDR3 spans 14 amino acids. This CDR3 is CASRSGGGPLEQYF. DNA for the CDR3: TGTGCCAGCAGATCAGGTGGCGGACCCCTCGAGCAGTACTTC.

The V and J genes are TRBV28 and TRBJ2-7, with 7 nucleotides matching TRBD2. The CDR3 has 14 residues. The germline V gene encodes CDR1 MDHEN and CDR2 SYDVKM. Trimming at V came to 8 bases and at J to 2 bases, leaving 9 bases not matched to a gene. The CDR3 coding sequence is TGTGCCAGCGAGGGGAGGGGCCAAACCTACGAGCAGTACTTC. Protein product: CASEGRGQTYEQYF.

This chain joins TRBV9 and TRBJ1-4; D is unclear. The germline CDR1 and CDR2 sequences are SGDLS and YYNGEE. Trimming shortened V by 4 bases and J by 2 bases, and 18 bases separated the two germline ends. CDR3 length: 17 amino acids. The CDR3 sequence is CASSPHSRYFTNEKLFF. CDR3 DNA: TGTGCCAGCAGCCCGCACAGTCGGTATTTCACTAATGAAAAACTGTTTTTT. The full variable domain, its missing parts supplied by reference TRBV9 and TRBJ1-4, is DSGVTQTPKHLITATGQRVTLRCSPRSGDLSVYWYQQSLDQGLQFLIQYYNGEERAKGNILERFSAQQFPDLHSELNLSSLELGDSALYFCASSPHSRYFTNEKLFFGSGTQLSVL.

Concerning this clone: The sample holds other DNA sequences that translate to the same CDR3. This chain connects TRBV6-1 to TRBJ1-5, with D uncertain. V shed 3 bases and J shed 7 bases, with 10 bases lying between them. The germline CDR1 and CDR2 sequences are MNHNS and SASEGT. This CDR3 spans 13 amino acids. The CDR3 is CASSDSVSQPQHF. The CDR3 DNA reads TGTGCCAGCAGTGACTCAGTATCCCAGCCCCAGCATTTT.

V and J are TRBV5-1 and TRBJ1-2, with D unclear. V lost 0 bases and J 7 bases, leaving 7 bases between the germline ends. CDR1 and CDR2 from the germline V gene are SGHRS and YFSETQ. The CDR3 sequence is 12 residues long. The DNA of the CDR3 is TGCGCCAGCAGCTTGGAGAGGGTTGGCTACACCTTC. Encoded protein: CASSLERVGYTF. Full variable domain (missing parts from reference TRBV5-1 and TRBJ1-2): KAGVTQTPRYLIKTRGQQVTLSCSPISGHRSVSWYQQTPGQGLQFLFEYFSETQRNKGNFPGRFSGRQFSNSRSEMNVSTLELGDSALYLCASSLERVGYTFGSGTRLTVV.

V is TRBV30 and J is TRBJ1-1, with D unclear. V was clipped by 0 bases and J by 1 base, with 9 bases between them. From germline, CDR1 is GTSNPN and CDR2 SVGIG (reference sequence). CDR3 length equals 14 residues. CDR3 nucleotide sequence: TGTGCCTGGAGTGTGGATAGAGCGAACACTGAAGCTTTCTTT. It is translated as CAWSVDRANTEAFF.

A few counts support this clone. The V gene is TRBV29-1, the J gene TRBJ2-7, with D perhaps matching TRBD1 or TRBD2 (5 bases each). The ends were cut back, 6 bases at V and 2 bases at J, with 14 bases in the middle. Germline V lookup: CDR1 SQVTM, CDR2 ANQGSEA. The length of the CDR3 is 13 residues. CDR3 bases: TGCAGCGTGCTCTGGGGGTCACCCTACGAGCAGTACTTC. Protein sequence: CSVLWGSPYEQYF.

This chain joins TRBV28 and TRBJ1-1; no clear D. The CDR3 contains 14 residues. V gave up 6 bases and J gave up 3 bases, with 14 bases separating them. Germline CDR1 is MDHEN and CDR2 is SYDVKM. The CDR3 bases are TGTGCCAGCAGATCGTACGGGTCGGACACTGAAGCTTTCTTT. Protein product: CASRSYGSDTEAFF.

The gene calls are TRBV5-6 and TRBJ2-1; D gene uncertain. Trimming left V 4 bases short and J 5 bases short, with 10 bases between. The germline V gene has CDR1 SGHDT and CDR2 YYEEEE. The CDR3 spans 13 residues. CDR3 region: CASSKTPHNEQFF. The CDR3 DNA sequence: TGTGCCAGCAGCAAGACACCCCACAATGAGCAGTTCTTC.